This passage covers 28 T cell receptor beta chains from one sample sequenced in a study of blood T cell repertoires in COVID-19. The data were produced by immunoSEQ multiplex PCR, yet TCRdb's version contains in-frame clones alone and is incomplete. The sample has some 260,000 clones, approximately 88% seen once; the top ten hold 10%. The sequencing input was peripheral blood. The origin of the receptors is a woman between 65 and 79 years old with COVID-19, enrolled during active disease.

This clone was observed once. The V gene is TRBV6-5, the J gene TRBJ1-1; no clear D gene. The CDR3 consists of 11 residues. Germline V CDR1 and CDR2: MNHEY, SVGAGI. V was pared by 5 bases and J by 7 bases, with 8 bases between. CDR3 DNA sequence: TGTGCCAGCAGTCGGGAGAGTGAAGCTTTCTTT. Amino acid sequence: CASSRESEAFF.

This chain connects TRBV6-5 to TRBJ2-5, with 10 nucleotides matching TRBD1. J was trimmed by 7 bases and V by 2 bases; bases with no gene match: 10. This CDR3 has 16 residues. The germline gives CDR1 MNHEY, CDR2 SVGAGI. In DNA, the CDR3 is TGTGCCAGCAGTTACCTCGGGACAGGGGCTCTGAGGACCCAGTACTTC. It is translated as CASSYLGTGALRTQYF.

The chain is built from TRBV3-1 (or the pseudogene TRBV3-2) and TRBJ1-3, with D unclear. Per germline, CDR1 LGHDT and CDR2 YNNKEL (reference sequence). The CDR3 is made up of 16 amino acids. Deletions cut 4 bases from V and 0 bases from J, with 13 bases between. In DNA form, the CDR3 reads TGTGCCAGCAGCCCTTCATCGGGAAACTCTGGAAACACCATATATTTT. Protein: CASSPSSGNSGNTIYF.

The chain carries TRBV20-1 and TRBJ1-5, with no clear D. CDR1 is DFQATT, CDR2 SNEGSKA, per germline (reference sequence). Trimming left V 7 bases short and J 6 bases short, with 7 bases between. The CDR3 totals 10 residues. CDR3 amino acids: CSVSCQPQHF. CDR3 coding DNA: TGCAGTGTCAGTTGTCAGCCCCAGCATTTT.

This sequence joins TRBV5-6 and TRBJ2-5; TRBD2 might be the D (6 bases). Between the trimmed V and J ends, which lost 2 bases and 4 bases, there was a span of 15 bases. The CDR3 totals 15 residues. Germline V gene lookup returns CDR1 SGHDT and CDR2 YYEEEE. The DNA for the CDR3 is TGTGCCAGCAGCTTAGAGCGGGCGGTCCCAGAGACCCAGTACTTC. It yields the protein CASSLERAVPETQYF.

This chain uses TRBV5-1 with TRBJ2-5, with 8 positions matching TRBD2. With 6 bases clipped from V and 5 bases from J, the junction kept 9 bases outside the gene matches. Germline V CDR1 and CDR2: SGHRS, YFSETQ. CDR3 length equals 14 residues. CDR3 sequence reads: CASKSGGSRETQYF. The CDR3 bases are TGCGCCAGCAAATCGGGAGGGAGCCGGGAGACCCAGTACTTC.

This chain uses TRBV2 with TRBJ1-1; weak D call: TRBD1 (5 bases). Germline CDR1 SNHLY, CDR2 FYNNEI. The V and J ends lost 3 bases and 1 base respectively, with 9 bases between them. The CDR3 sequence is 14 residues long. The CDR3 DNA follows: TGTGCCAGCAGTGAGTGGACAACGAACACTGAAGCTTTCTTT. This sequence encodes CASSEWTTNTEAFF.

The sample holds a few counts of this clone. The genes are TRBV11-2 and TRBJ2-7, with 7 bases matching TRBD2. The V gene's germline CDR1 is SGHAT and CDR2 FQNNGV. The CDR3 length is 14 residues. V shed 4 bases, J shed 7 bases, and the junction held 10 bases outside the gene matches. CDR3 loop: CASSSAGNTREQYF. CDR3 nucleotides: TGTGCCAGCAGCTCAGCGGGAAATACGCGGGAGCAGTACTTC.

The rearrangement uses TRBV7-2 and TRBJ2-1, with 10 nucleotides matching TRBD2. V lost 3 bases and J lost 6; bases outside the gene matches: 5. Per the germline V gene, CDR1 is SGHTA and CDR2 is FQGNSA. The CDR3 has 15 amino acids. The CDR3 coding sequence is TGTGCCAGCAGCTTTCTTCGGACTAGCGGCAATGAGCAGTTCTTC. Its protein is CASSFLRTSGNEQFF.

This clone has just a few counts. This rearrangement joins TRBV15 to TRBJ1-2; D not resolved. This CDR3 spans 19 amino acids. Germline V gives CDR1 LNHNV, CDR2 YYDKDF (reference sequence). With 3 bases removed from V and 0 bases from J, the gap between germline ends came to 23 bases. The CDR3 region is CATSRTVVLIGQPNYGYTF. In DNA form, the CDR3 reads TGTGCCACCAGCAGGACCGTCGTACTAATTGGTCAACCTAACTATGGCTACACCTTC.

This clone was seen once. The chain has TRBV9 and TRBJ2-5, with 8 bases matching TRBD2. The CDR3 consists of 17 residues. Trimming at V came to 2 bases and at J to 0 bases, leaving 9 bases not matched to a gene. The V gene's germline CDR1 is SGDLS and CDR2 YYNGEE. Here the CDR3 DNA reads TGTGCCAGCAGCGTGGGGGGAGGTAGCGGGGACCAAGAGACCCAGTACTTC. It translates to CASSVGGGSGDQETQYF.

In this sample, this clone turned up a few times. V usage is TRBV12-3 or TRBV12-4 and J usage is TRBJ1-1, with D perhaps TRBD1 (5 bases). The ends were cut back, 5 bases at V and 4 bases at J, with 11 bases in the middle. The CDR3 extends over 13 amino acids. CDR3 sequence reads: CASSLRVFTEAFF. CDR3 nucleotides: TGTGCCAGCAGTCTCAGGGTATTCACTGAAGCTTTCTTT.

This chain uses TRBV19 with TRBJ1-2; D not certain. The length of the CDR3 is 14 residues. V lost 2 bases and J 5 bases, leaving 12 bases between the germline ends. Germline CDR1 and CDR2: LNHDA and SQIVND (reference sequence). As DNA, the CDR3 is TGTGCCAGTAGTATATCCGGGAACTCGTATGGCTACACCTTC. Translating gives CASSISGNSYGYTF. Filled out from reference TRBV19 and TRBJ1-2, the complete variable domain reads DGGITQSPKYLFRKEGQNVTLSCEQNLNHDAMYWYRQDPGQGLRLIYYSQIVNDFQKGDIAEGYSVSREKKESFPLTVTSAQKNPTAFYLCASSISGNSYGYTFGSGTRLTVV.

The chain couples TRBV1 to TRBJ1-5. TRBV1 is annotated as a pseudogene. The CDR3 is 14 amino acids. DNA of the CDR3: TGCACCAGCAGCCAAGTCTCCAGCAATCAGCCCCAGCATTTT. Its translation is CTSSQVSSNQPQHF.

This sequence joins TRBV28 and TRBJ1-4, with 8 bases fitting TRBD1. Germline loops: CDR1 MDHEN, CDR2 SYDVKM. The V and J ends lost 6 bases and 5 bases, in that order; junction bases with no gene match: 2. This CDR3 has 13 amino acids. CDR3 loop: CASRDRGNEKLFF. The CDR3, as DNA: TGTGCCAGCAGAGACAGGGGAAATGAAAAACTGTTTTTT.

This clone was recorded a few times. This chain joins TRBV3-1 (or the pseudogene TRBV3-2) and TRBJ2-7; 8 nucleotides align to TRBD2. CDR3 length: 15 amino acids. CDR1 is LGHDT and CDR2 is YNNKEL in the germline V gene (reference sequence). The ends lost 4 bases at V and 2 bases at J; junction bases unmatched: 7. The chain's CDR3 is CASSPHGLATYEQYF. Here the CDR3 DNA reads TGTGCCAGCAGCCCCCACGGACTAGCTACCTACGAGCAGTACTTC.

The chain carries TRBV27 and TRBJ1-1; D not certain. The germline CDR1 and CDR2 sequences are MNHEY and SMNVEV (reference sequence). This CDR3 region has 13 residues. The V end was cut by 3 bases, the J end by 2 bases, with 7 bases between. The CDR3 loop is CASSFHVNTEAFF. The CDR3 DNA follows: TGTGCCAGCAGTTTCCATGTTAACACTGAAGCTTTCTTT.

The rearrangement uses TRBV19 and TRBJ1-1; D unclear. The V gene lost 5 bases and the J gene lost 1 base, with 5 bases spanning the gap. Looked up from germline, CDR1 is LNHDA and CDR2 is SQIVND (reference sequence). The CDR3 sequence is 12 residues long. The chain's CDR3 is CASSPRNTEAFF. As DNA, the CDR3 is TGTGCCAGTAGTCCTAGGAACACTGAAGCTTTCTTT.

J is TRBJ1-3 and V is TRBV13; D not resolved. The CDR3 length is 16 residues. V shed 5 bases and J shed 2 bases, with 16 bases lying between them. Germline values: CDR1 PRHDT, CDR2 FYEKMQ (reference sequence). Here the CDR3 reads CASSTRRVNAGNTIYF. CDR3 bases: TGTGCCAGCAGCACTAGACGTGTGAACGCTGGAAACACCATATATTTT. The full variable domain, rest sourced from reference TRBV13 and TRBJ1-3, is AAGVIQSPRHLIKEKRETATLKCYPIPRHDTVYWYQQGPGQDPQFLISFYEKMQSDKGSIPDRFSAQQFSDYHSELNMSSLELGDSALYFCASSTRRVNAGNTIYFGEGSWLTVV.

J is TRBJ2-1 and V is TRBV28, with TRBD1 matching 9 bases. V lost 9 bases to trimming and J lost 4 bases; unmatched junction nucleotides: 7. The CDR3 is made up of 14 amino acids. The germline gives CDR1 MDHEN, CDR2 SYDVKM. The CDR3 sequence: CASSEQGAYNEQFF. CDR3 nucleotide sequence: TGTGCCAGTTCCGAACAGGGGGCTTACAATGAGCAGTTCTTC.

This chain connects TRBV5-1 to TRBJ2-3, with 11 bases lining up with TRBD1. V lost 3 bases and J lost 3; bases outside the gene matches: 3. The CDR3 totals 15 residues. The V gene's germline CDR1 is SGHRS and CDR2 YFSETQ. CDR3 sequence reads: CASSWTGGGTDTQYF. The CDR3 region has the DNA TGCGCCAGCAGCTGGACAGGGGGCGGGACAGATACGCAGTATTTT.

This rearrangement joins TRBV10-3 to TRBJ2-7, with D uncertain. The CDR3 runs to 11 residues. Germline CDR1 and CDR2: ENHRY and SYGVKD. The germline V and J ends were trimmed by 6 bases and 2 bases, with 5 bases remaining between them. The CDR3 nucleotides are TGTGCCATCAGCGACACCTACGAGCAGTACTTC. Translated: CAISDTYEQYF.

The V call is TRBV28, the J call TRBJ1-5; 9 bases map to TRBD1. The CDR3 length is 14 residues. Germline V lookup: CDR1 MDHEN, CDR2 SYDVKM. V lost 8 bases, J lost 5 bases, and 7 bases stayed unmatched. The CDR3 reads CASGGQGIDQPQHF. The CDR3, as DNA: TGTGCCAGCGGAGGACAGGGGATAGATCAGCCCCAGCATTTT.

The chain links TRBV7-3 to TRBJ2-4; 13 bases are a match to TRBD2. The J segment lost 9 bases and the V segment lost 5 bases, leaving 7 bases of the junction unmatched. Germline CDR1 is SGHTA and CDR2 is FQGTGA. The CDR3 sequence is 15 residues long. The CDR3 here is CASSVGTSGESIQYF. CDR3 nucleotides: TGTGCCAGCAGCGTCGGGACTAGCGGGGAGAGCATTCAGTACTTC.

The gene calls are TRBV19 and TRBJ1-1; D remains ambiguous. Germline loops: CDR1 LNHDA, CDR2 SQIVND (reference sequence). V was shortened by 10 bases and J by 4 bases, with 22 bases between the two germline ends. The CDR3 is 15 residues long. The CDR3 DNA reads TGTGCCACCGACCGAAGCCCCGGGTCGAGCACTGAAGCTTTCTTT. Translated: CATDRSPGSSTEAFF. The full variable domain, with the rest looked up from reference TRBV19 and TRBJ1-1, is DGGITQSPKYLFRKEGQNVTLSCEQNLNHDAMYWYRQDPGQGLRLIYYSQIVNDFQKGDIAEGYSVSREKKESFPLTVTSAQKNPTAFYLCATDRSPGSSTEAFFGQGTRLTVV.

This clone was observed once. The CDR3 protein is CASSPGYRTGELFF. For the CDR3, the DNA is TGTGCCAGCAGTCCAGGGTATCGCACCGGGGAGCTGTTTTTT. This chain uses TRBV6-2 or TRBV6-3 with TRBJ2-2; D possibly corresponds to TRBD1 (5 bases). The CDR3 loop spans 14 amino acids. Deletions cut 5 bases from V and 4 bases from J, with 11 bases between. The germline V gene has CDR1 MNHEY and CDR2 SVGEGT.

V gene TRBV7-9 combines with J gene TRBJ2-6, with D uncertain. Germline CDR1 SEHNR, CDR2 FQNEAQ (reference sequence). CDR3 length: 14 amino acids. Trimming stripped 4 bases from V and 2 bases from J, with 6 bases between. CDR3 in DNA: TGTGCCAGCAGCTCCCCAGCTGGGGCCAACGTCCTGACTTTC. Its translation is CASSSPAGANVLTF.

This clone was recorded a few times. The chain combines TRBV24-1 with TRBJ1-5, with a tentative D call TRBD1 (6 bases). The germline gives CDR1 KGHDR, CDR2 SFDVKD. The CDR3 totals 13 residues. The V gene lost 9 bases and the J gene lost 5 bases, with 13 bases spanning the gap. The CDR3 nucleotides read TGTGCCACCGCTCAGGGGTTAGATCAGCCCCAGCATTTT. Residues: CATAQGLDQPQHF.